This is a list of T cell receptor beta chains from one sample in a study of T-cell reconstitution after alpha-beta-depleted transplantation in children. Each CDR3 protein gets one entry after TCRdb re-called the PCR reads with MiXCR. In the table there are around 450,000 distinct CDR3 sequences, about 10% of which are singletons. The source material was PBMCs, sampled before TCRalphabeta/CD19-depleted stem cell transplant. These receptor sequences come from a child aged 2-15 years with inherited bone marrow failure, due to receive a stem cell transplant. Each CDR3 is given with its conserved first and last residue. Rows may omit the clone size; those that give it use once, few, many or a size class.

clone size: many; V gene: TRBV29-1; J gene: TRBJ2-2; CDR3 protein: CSVDLEDTGELFF
clone size: few; V gene: TRBV30; J gene: TRBJ2-7; CDR3 protein: CAWSPQWGQVNYEQYF
clone size: .; V gene: TRBV2; J gene: TRBJ2-1; CDR3 protein: CASSPLTSGSYNEQFF
clone size: many; V gene: TRBV19; J gene: TRBJ2-1; CDR3 protein: CASNVQGGNEQFF
clone size: many; V gene: TRBV5-1; J gene: TRBJ2-7; CDR3 protein: CASSLQPSGSDYEQYF
clone size: .; V gene: TRBV20-1; J gene: TRBJ2-1; CDR3 protein: CSARDRRRGYNEQFF
clone size: many; V gene: TRBV10-3; J gene: TRBJ1-1; CDR3 protein: CAIKDGNTEAFF
clone size: many; V gene: TRBV20-1; J gene: TRBJ2-2; CDR3 protein: CSARSRGLKTGELFF
clone size: few; V gene: TRBV7-2; J gene: TRBJ2-7; CDR3 protein: CASSLVGTSGRGEQYF
clone size: .; V gene: TRBV11-2; J gene: TRBJ2-1; CDR3 protein: CASSLDDRLAGGPEQFF
clone size: .; V gene: TRBV4-3; J gene: TRBJ2-2; CDR3 protein: CASSPPPAGGTSRELFF
clone size: few; V gene: TRBV28; J gene: TRBJ1-6; CDR3 protein: CSTGTGFNSPLHF
clone size: .; V gene: TRBV4-1; J gene: TRBJ2-2; CDR3 protein: CASSQGQGNAGELFF
clone size: many; V gene: TRBV7-2; J gene: TRBJ2-1; CDR3 protein: CASSLIRYNEQFF
clone size: many; V gene: TRBV12-3/TRBV12-4; J gene: TRBJ2-7; CDR3 protein: CASSSTHVTYEQYF
clone size: many; V gene: TRBV20-1; J gene: TRBJ2-1; CDR3 protein: CSAGGTGPVFYNEQFF